This T cell receptor (beta chain) was documented in a study of T cells in Graves' hyperthyroidism and ophthalmopathy (dated by TCRdb to about 2019). With regard to the full study: Peripheral blood was sampled at the time of initial diagnosis, prior to any treatment. A discovery cohort of approximately 97 patients, approximately 45 with Graves' ophthalmopathy and approximately 57 with stable Graves' hyperthyroidism, was used to find distinguishing TCR V-J signatures. An independent validation cohort of some 18 hyperthyroidism patients and about 15 patients who later progressed to ophthalmopathy tested prospective prediction of ophthalmopathy. The 75 to 100 discovery patients were randomly divided into training and test sets at a 7:3 ratio. The study also compared thyroid tissue and blood T-cell repertoires from about six Graves' hyperthyroidism patients. Following sampling, methimazole starting at 30 mg daily was given to hyperthyroidism patients, and high-dose intravenous methylprednisolone was given to ophthalmopathy patients. The paper describes TCR Vbeta CDR3 sequencing of 120 to 150 peripheral blood samples, made up of 40 to 45 ophthalmopathy patients, 70 to 75 hyperthyroidism patients and 17 progressor patients. Here is what the overall study found, with its caveats: During validation, the model predicted progression to ophthalmopathy a median of roughly 7.1 months ahead of onset, with almost 71% sensitivity and 72% to 85% specificity. Sample size was not statistically predetermined, and investigators were not blinded to group allocation. Ophthalmopathy was separated from stable hyperthyroidism by a 13 V-J signature model, with approximately 86% sensitivity and around 81% specificity obtained in cross-validation and 80%/75% obtained in testing. Most expanded thyroid clonotypes (frequency above 0.001) were also detected in blood, suggesting blood repertoires may reflect thyroid immune responses.

TCR beta CDR3 regions were amplified from RNA transcripts. A first-round RT-PCR of the TCR CDR3 used the HTBI primer set with the Qiagen OneStep RT-PCR kit. Libraries were constructed in a second round of multiplex PCR, after which size selection and purification were carried out. Paired-end sequencing of the libraries was performed with 100 bp reads on an Illumina HiSeq2000. Turning to the authors' computational methods: Raw data were processed with SOAPnuke, discarding reads with adapters, uncalled bases, mean Phred below 15, or no exact constant-primer or identifier match. High-quality paired reads were merged using COPE v1.2.5, and each unique nucleotide sequence was defined as a clonotype. Clonotypes were aligned to IMGT TRBV, TRBD and TRBJ reference segments using MiTCR v1.1. Analysis was restricted to V-J combinations with a frequency above 0.0001, which covered approximately 99% of repertoires. A TCS score was defined as the ratio between F50 (clonal expansion) and ExV (chaos), using BLOSUM62-based TCRdist between CDR3 peptides within each V-J. Welch's t-statistics and random forest reduced just over 500 V-J features to 13, which were used in a naive Bayes classifier (R e1071). The public reads were reprocessed in TCRdb via fastp at Q25 and MiXCR, keeping in-frame beta chains. Each CDR3 protein appears once, grouped with its most common genes and DNA. TCRdb's processing, not the authors' own work, is the source of the V and J calls. This sample comprises about 210,000 distinct CDR3 sequences, 18% of them detected only once. Together, the top ten hold 44% of the sample.

As encoded in the germline V gene, CDR1 is SGHVS while CDR2 is FQNEAQ. Trimming removed 1 base from V and 10 bases from J, leaving 11 bases between the germline ends. The CDR3, cysteine through phenylalanine, is 14 amino acids long. The only DNA kept is the CDR3, 42 bases in frame from the first base. Stable Graves' hyperthyroidism was defined as the absence of progression to ophthalmopathy over 18 months of follow-up. Hyperthyroidism patients were aged 18 to 65 years and newly diagnosed, with disease duration of less than 2 months. Any patient with an uncontrolled infection, another autoimmune disease, pregnancy or lactation was excluded. Clinical symptoms, serum thyroxine and TRAb, thyroid ultrasound, and orbital computed tomography formed the basis for the diagnoses. PBMCs were isolated from 7.5 to 10 ml of fresh peripheral blood by Ficoll-Paque density gradient centrifugation. Trizol reagent was used to extract total RNA, and RNA quality was then checked on an Agilent 2100 Bioanalyzer.

About this clonotype: It has no known antigen specificity. It has no much larger one-base neighbor in the sample; base qualities were not kept.

The V and J segments used are TRBV7-8 and TRBJ1-6, and TRBD1 may be the D gene, going by 6 matching bases. This receptor was taken from a man in his forties or fifties with Graves' hyperthyroidism. Sequencing was performed on blood. The DNA is TGTGCCAGCAGCTTAGTACAGGGTGGATCACCCCTCCACTTT. This is translated as CASSLVQGGSPLHF.